This T cell receptor (beta chain) comes out of a study of T-cell reconstitution after alpha-beta-depleted transplantation in children. V was pared by 7 bases and J by 3 bases, with 5 bases of the junction left unmatched. This CDR3 contains 14 residues. Per germline, CDR1 SEHNR and CDR2 FQNEAQ (reference sequence). Molecular barcoding with unique molecular identifiers was used for the TCRbeta library. From the PCR reads, TCRdb called clonotypes with MiXCR, one entry per CDR3 protein. The data show about 440,000 distinct CDR3 sequences, with approximately 41% seen just once and approximately 30% held by the top ten.

This receptor was taken from a girl aged 2 to 9 with aplastic anemia, due to receive a stem cell transplant. The chain couples TRBV7-9 to TRBJ2-1; 8 nucleotides align to TRBD1. Here the sequenced sample was PBMCs, taken before TCRalphabeta/CD19-depleted stem cell transplant. The CDR3 DNA reads TGTGCCAGCATCGATACAGGGGGCTACAATGAGCAGTTCTTC. It specifies CASIDTGGYNEQFF.